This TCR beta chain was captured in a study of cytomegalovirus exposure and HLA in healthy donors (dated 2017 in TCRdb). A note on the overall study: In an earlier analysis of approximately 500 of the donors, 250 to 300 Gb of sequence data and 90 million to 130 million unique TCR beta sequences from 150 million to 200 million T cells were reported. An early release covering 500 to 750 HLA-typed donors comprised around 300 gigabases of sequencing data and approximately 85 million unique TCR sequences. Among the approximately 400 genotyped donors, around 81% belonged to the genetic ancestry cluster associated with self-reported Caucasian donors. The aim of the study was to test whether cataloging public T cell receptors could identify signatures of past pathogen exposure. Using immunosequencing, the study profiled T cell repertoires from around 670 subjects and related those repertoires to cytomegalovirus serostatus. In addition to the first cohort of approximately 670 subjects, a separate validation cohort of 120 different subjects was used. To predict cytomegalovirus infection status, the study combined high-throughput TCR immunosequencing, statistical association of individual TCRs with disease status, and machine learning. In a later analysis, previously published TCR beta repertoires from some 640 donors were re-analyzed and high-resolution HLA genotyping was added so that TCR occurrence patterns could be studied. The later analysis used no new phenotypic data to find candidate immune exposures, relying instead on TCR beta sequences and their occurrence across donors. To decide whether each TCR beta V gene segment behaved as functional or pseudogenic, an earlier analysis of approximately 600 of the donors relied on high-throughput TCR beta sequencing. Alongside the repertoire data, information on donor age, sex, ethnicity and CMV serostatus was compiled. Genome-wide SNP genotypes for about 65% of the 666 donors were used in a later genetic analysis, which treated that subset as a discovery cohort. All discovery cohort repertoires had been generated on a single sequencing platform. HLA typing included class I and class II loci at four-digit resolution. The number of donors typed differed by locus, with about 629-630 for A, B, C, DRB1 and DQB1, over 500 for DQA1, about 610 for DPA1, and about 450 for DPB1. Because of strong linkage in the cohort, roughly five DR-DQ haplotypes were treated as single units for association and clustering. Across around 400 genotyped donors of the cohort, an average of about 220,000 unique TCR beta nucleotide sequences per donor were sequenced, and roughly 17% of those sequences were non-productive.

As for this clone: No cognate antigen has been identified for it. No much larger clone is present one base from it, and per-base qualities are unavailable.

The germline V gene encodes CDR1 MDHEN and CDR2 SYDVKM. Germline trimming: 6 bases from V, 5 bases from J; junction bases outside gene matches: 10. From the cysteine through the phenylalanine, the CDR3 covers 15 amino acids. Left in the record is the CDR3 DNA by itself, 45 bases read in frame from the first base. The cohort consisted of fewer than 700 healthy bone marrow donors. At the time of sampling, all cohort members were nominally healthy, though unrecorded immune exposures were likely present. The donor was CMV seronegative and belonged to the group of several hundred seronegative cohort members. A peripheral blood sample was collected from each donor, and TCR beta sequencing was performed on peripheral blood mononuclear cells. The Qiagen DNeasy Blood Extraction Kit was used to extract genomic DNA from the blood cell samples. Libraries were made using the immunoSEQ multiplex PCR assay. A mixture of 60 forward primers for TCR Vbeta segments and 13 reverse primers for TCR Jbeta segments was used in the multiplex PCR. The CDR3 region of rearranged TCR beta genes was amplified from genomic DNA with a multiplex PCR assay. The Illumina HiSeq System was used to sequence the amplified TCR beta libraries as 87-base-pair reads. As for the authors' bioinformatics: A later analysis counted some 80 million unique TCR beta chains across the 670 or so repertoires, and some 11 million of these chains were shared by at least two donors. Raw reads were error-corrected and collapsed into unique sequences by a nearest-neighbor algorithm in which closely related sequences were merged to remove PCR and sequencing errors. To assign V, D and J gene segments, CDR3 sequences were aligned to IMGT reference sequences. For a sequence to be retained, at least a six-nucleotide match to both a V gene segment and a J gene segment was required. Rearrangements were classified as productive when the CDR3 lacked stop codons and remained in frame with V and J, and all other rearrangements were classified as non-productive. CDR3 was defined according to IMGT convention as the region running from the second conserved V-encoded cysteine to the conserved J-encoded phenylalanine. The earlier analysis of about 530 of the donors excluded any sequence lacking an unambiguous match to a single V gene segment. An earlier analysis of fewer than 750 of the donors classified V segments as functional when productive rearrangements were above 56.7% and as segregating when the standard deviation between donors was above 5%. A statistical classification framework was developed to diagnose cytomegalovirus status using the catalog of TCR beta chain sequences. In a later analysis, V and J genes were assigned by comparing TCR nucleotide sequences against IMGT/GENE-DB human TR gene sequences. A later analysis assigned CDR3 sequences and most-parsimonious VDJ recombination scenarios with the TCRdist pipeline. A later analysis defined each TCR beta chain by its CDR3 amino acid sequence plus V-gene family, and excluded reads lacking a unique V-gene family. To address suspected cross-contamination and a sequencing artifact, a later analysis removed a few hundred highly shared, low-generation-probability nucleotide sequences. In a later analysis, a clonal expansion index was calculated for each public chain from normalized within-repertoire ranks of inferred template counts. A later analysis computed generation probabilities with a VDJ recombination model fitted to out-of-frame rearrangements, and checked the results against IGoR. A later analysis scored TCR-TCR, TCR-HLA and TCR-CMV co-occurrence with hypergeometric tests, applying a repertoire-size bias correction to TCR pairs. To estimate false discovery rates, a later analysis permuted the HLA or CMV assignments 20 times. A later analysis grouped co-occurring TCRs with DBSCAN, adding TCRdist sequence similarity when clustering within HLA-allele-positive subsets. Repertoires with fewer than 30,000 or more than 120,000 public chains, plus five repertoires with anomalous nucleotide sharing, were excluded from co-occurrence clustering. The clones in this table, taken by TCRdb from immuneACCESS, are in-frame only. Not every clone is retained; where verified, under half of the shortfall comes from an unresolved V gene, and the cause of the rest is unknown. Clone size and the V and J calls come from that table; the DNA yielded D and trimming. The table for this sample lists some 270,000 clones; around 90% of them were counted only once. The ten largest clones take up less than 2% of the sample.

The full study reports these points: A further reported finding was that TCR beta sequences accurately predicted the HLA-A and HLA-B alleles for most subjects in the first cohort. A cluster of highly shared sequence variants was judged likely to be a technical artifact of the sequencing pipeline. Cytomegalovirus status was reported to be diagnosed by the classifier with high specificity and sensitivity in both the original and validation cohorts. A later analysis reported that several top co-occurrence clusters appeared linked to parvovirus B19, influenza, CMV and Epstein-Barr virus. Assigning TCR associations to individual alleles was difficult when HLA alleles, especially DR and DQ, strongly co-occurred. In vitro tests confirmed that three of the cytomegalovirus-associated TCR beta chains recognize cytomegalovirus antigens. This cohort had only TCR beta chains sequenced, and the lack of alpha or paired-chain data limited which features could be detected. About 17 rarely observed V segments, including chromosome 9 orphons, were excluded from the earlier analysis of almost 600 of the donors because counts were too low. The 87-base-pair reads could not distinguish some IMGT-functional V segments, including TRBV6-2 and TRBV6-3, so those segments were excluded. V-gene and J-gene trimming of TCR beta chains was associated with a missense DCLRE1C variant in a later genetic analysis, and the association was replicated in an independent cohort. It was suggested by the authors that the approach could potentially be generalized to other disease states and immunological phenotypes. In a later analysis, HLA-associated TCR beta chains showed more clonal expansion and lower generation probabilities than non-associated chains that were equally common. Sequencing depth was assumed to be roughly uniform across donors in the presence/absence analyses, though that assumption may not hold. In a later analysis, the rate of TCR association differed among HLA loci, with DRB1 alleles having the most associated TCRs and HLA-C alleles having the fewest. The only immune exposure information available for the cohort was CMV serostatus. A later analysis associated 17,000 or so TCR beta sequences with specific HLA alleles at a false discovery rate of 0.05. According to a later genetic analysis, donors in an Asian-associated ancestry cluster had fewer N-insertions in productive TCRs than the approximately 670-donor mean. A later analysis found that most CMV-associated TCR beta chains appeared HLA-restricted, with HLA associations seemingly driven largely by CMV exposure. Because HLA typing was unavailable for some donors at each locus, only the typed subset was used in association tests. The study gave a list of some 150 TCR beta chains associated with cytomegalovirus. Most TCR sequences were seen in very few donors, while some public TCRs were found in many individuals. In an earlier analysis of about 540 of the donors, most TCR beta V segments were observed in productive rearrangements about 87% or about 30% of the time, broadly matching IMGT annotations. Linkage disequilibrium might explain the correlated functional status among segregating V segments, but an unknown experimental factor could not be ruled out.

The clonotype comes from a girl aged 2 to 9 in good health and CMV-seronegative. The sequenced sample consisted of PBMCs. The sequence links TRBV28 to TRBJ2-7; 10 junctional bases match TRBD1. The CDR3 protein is CASSLPGQGTHEQYF. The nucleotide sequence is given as TGTGCCAGCAGCCTACCGGGACAGGGGACCCACGAGCAGTACTTC.